Sequencing of this TCR beta chain was carried out in a study of T cell responses to AZD1222 COVID-19 vaccine. Study conclusions and caveats: With two AZD1222 doses given, Spike-specific TCR breadth and depth both rose. Clonal diversity was possibly underestimated; the donors were predominantly white British and more often female.

Comment on this clone: Its antigen remains unknown.

The data were produced by immunoSEQ multiplex PCR, yet TCRdb's version contains in-frame clones alone and is incomplete. The sample yields 120,000 to 150,000 clones, about 90% seen once. Germline CDR1 SGHTA, CDR2 FQGTGA. V was pared by 3 bases and J by 7 bases, with 10 bases between. The CDR3 runs 14 residues. The sequence was collected from an adult in good health. V usage is TRBV7-3 and J usage is TRBJ1-6, with D maybe TRBD1 (5 bases). The input for sequencing was peripheral blood, taken on day 0 of AZD1222 vaccination. CDR3 DNA sequence: TGTGCCAGCAGCTTCGGGGGTAACAATTCACCCCTCCACTTT. It specifies CASSFGGNNSPLHF.